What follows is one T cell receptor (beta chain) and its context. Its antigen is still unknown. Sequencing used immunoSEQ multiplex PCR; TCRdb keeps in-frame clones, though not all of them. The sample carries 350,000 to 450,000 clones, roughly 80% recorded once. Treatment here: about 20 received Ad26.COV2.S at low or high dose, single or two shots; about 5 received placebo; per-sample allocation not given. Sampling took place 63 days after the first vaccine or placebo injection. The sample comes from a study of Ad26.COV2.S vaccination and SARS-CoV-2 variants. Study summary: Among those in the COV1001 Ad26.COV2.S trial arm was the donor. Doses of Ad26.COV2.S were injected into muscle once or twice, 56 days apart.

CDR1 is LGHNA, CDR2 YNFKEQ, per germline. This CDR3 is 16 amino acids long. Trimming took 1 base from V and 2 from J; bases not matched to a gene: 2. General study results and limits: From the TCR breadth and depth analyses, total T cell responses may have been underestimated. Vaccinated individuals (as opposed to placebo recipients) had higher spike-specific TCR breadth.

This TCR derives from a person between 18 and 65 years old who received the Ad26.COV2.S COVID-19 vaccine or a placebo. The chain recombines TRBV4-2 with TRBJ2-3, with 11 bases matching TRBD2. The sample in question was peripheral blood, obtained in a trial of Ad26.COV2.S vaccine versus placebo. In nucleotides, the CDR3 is TGTGCCAGCAGCCAAGGACTAGCGGGGAACACAGATACGCAGTATTTT. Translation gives CASSQGLAGNTDTQYF.